The rows below give T cell receptor beta chains drawn from one sample of a study of post-analysis software for immune sequencing data. TCRdb reprocessed the PCR reads with MiXCR, giving one entry per CDR3 protein. This sample has 150,000 or so distinct CDR3 sequences; roughly 34% occur once, and the top ten carry around 30%. The material sequenced was blood, taken after autologous hematopoietic stem cell transplantation. The receptors originated from a girl aged 5-17 years with multiple sclerosis. Both conserved end residues are part of each CDR3. The D gene is left open where the match is weak. Expanded clones are given a class, and other clones once, few, many or no size at all.

D gene	V gene	clone size	J gene	CDR3 protein	CDR3 DNA
TRBD2	TRBV20-1	many	TRBJ2-1	CSAFRTSGRISYNEQFF	TGCAGTGCTTTTAGGACTAGCGGGAGGATCTCCTACAATGAGCAGTTCTTC
.	TRBV20-1	few	TRBJ2-7	CSGRPGASRRAYEQYF	TGCAGTGGGCGGCCAGGGGCTAGCAGACGAGCCTACGAGCAGTACTTC
TRBD1	TRBV5-1	.	TRBJ1-2	CASSPGQGPFYGYTF	TGCGCCAGCAGCCCAGGACAGGGGCCTTTCTATGGCTACACCTTC
TRBD1	TRBV28	few	TRBJ2-7	CASSDGTALYEQYF	TGTGCCAGCAGTGACGGGACAGCCCTCTACGAGCAGTACTTC
.	TRBV2	few	TRBJ2-7	CASSAPDRGRQYF	TGTGCCAGCAGCGCCCCCGATAGGGGTAGGCAGTACTTC
.	TRBV7-3	.	TRBJ2-7	CASSPGYGSYEQYF	TGTGCCAGCAGCCCAGGTTACGGCTCCTACGAGCAGTACTTC
.	TRBV7-9	.	TRBJ2-1	CAGSFPRENEQFF	TGTGCCGGCAGCTTTCCGAGGGAGAATGAGCAGTTCTTC
.	TRBV10-3	.	TRBJ1-2	CAISEGRGNYGYTF	TGTGCCATCAGTGAAGGCAGAGGGAACTATGGCTACACCTTC
.	TRBV19	.	TRBJ2-5	CASSIDWGETQYF	TGTGCCAGTAGTATAGACTGGGGCGAGACCCAGTACTTC
TRBD2	TRBV20-1	.	TRBJ2-5	CSARDKGTSSTSREQYF	TGCAGTGCTAGAGATAAGGGGACTAGCAGCACCTCAAGGGAGCAGTACTTC
TRBD1	TRBV29-1	.	TRBJ2-7	CSVAPPGQGYEQYF	TGCAGCGTTGCCCCACCGGGACAGGGCTACGAGCAGTACTTC
TRBD2	TRBV24-1	many	TRBJ2-1	CATSDGASGRSYNEQFF	TGTGCCACCAGTGATGGGGCTAGCGGGAGGTCCTACAATGAGCAGTTCTTC
.	TRBV7-3	.	TRBJ1-3	CASSQSARGSGNTIYF	TGTGCCAGCAGCCAGAGCGCCAGGGGTTCTGGAAACACCATATATTTT
TRBD2	TRBV3-1	few	TRBJ2-7	CASSMGLDPYEQYF	TGTGCCAGCAGTATGGGACTAGACCCCTACGAGCAGTACTTC
.	TRBV11-2	few	TRBJ2-7	CASSLDTESYEQYF	TGTGCCAGCAGCTTAGATACGGAGTCCTACGAGCAGTACTTC
.	TRBV29-1	few	TRBJ1-2	CSVDLLGGYGYTF	TGCAGCGTTGATCTGCTTGGGGGCTATGGCTACACCTTC
.	TRBV28	few	TRBJ2-7	CASSAYPGWKIEQYF	TGTGCCAGCTCCGCCTATCCCGGATGGAAGATCGAGCAGTACTTC
.	TRBV7-9	few	TRBJ2-1	CASSLAVFYNEQFF	TGTGCCAGCAGCTTAGCGGTGTTTTACAATGAGCAGTTCTTC
.	TRBV20-1	few	TRBJ2-7	CSARKQGYEQYF	TGCAGTGCTAGGAAACAGGGTTACGAGCAGTACTTC
.	TRBV15	.	TRBJ2-1	CATGRDRGEGHNEQFF	TGTGCCACCGGCAGAGATAGGGGGGAGGGCCACAATGAGCAGTTCTTC
TRBD2	TRBV7-8	.	TRBJ2-7	CASSLAGTSSNEQYF	TGTGCCAGCAGCTTAGCGGGGACTAGTAGCAACGAGCAGTACTTC
.	TRBV12-3/TRBV12-4	few	TRBJ1-6	CASTLSGTNSPLHF	TGTGCCAGCACCTTATCGGGTACCAATTCACCCCTCCACTTT
.	TRBV30	.	TRBJ1-6	CAWRSGIFGESPLHF	TGTGCCTGGAGGTCCGGGATCTTTGGAGAGTCACCCCTCCACTTT
TRBD2	TRBV7-2	few	TRBJ2-1	CASSPDLAGGSHEQFF	TGTGCCAGCAGCCCAGACTTAGCGGGAGGGAGCCATGAGCAGTTCTTC
.	TRBV27	.	TRBJ2-5	CASSRKGMRETQYF	TGTGCCAGCAGCCGTAAGGGGATGAGGGAGACCCAGTACTTC
.	TRBV6-6	.	TRBJ1-1	CASSFVKQAWNTEAFF	TGTGCCAGCAGTTTCGTCAAACAGGCCTGGAACACTGAAGCTTTCTTT
TRBD1	TRBV7-6	few	TRBJ2-3	CASSPHWTGADTQYF	TGTGCCAGCAGCCCCCATTGGACAGGGGCAGATACGCAGTATTTT
TRBD1	TRBV7-9	.	TRBJ2-7	CASSPTGQSSEQYF	TGTGCCAGCAGCCCCACGGGACAGTCGAGCGAGCAGTACTTC
.	TRBV20-1	few	TRBJ1-4	CSARRQGNEKLFF	TGCAGTGCTAGACGCCAGGGGAATGAAAAACTGTTTTTT
TRBD2	TRBV7-2	many	TRBJ2-3	CASVSRGGGFTDTQYF	TGTGCCAGCGTCTCCCGGGGGGGCGGATTCACAGATACGCAGTATTTT
TRBD1	TRBV30	few	TRBJ1-5	CAWSATGTNQPQHF	TGTGCCTGGAGTGCGACAGGGACGAATCAGCCCCAGCATTTT
.	TRBV12-3/TRBV12-4	once	TRBJ1-2	CASSFGDLNYGYTF	TGTGCCAGCAGCTTCGGGGACCTCAACTATGGCTACACCTTC
.	TRBV20-1	few	TRBJ1-2	CSANLGIYGYTF	TGCAGTGCTAACCTGGGCATCTATGGCTACACCTTC
.	TRBV7-9	.	TRBJ2-1	CASAPRGRETQFF	TGTGCCAGCGCCCCCAGGGGGCGGGAGACCCAGTTCTTC
TRBD1	TRBV7-8	.	TRBJ1-5	CASSLDPGQKRGQPQHF	TGTGCCAGCAGCTTAGACCCGGGACAGAAGAGGGGACAGCCCCAGCATTTT
TRBD1	TRBV5-6	.	TRBJ1-2	CASSPNRGGGYTF	TGTGCCAGCAGCCCAAACAGGGGAGGCGGCTACACCTTC
.	TRBV12-3/TRBV12-4	.	TRBJ1-5	CASSLSQGGQPQHF	TGTGCCAGCAGTTTAAGCCAGGGAGGTCAGCCCCAGCATTTT
.	TRBV7-2	.	TRBJ2-5	CASSLVHATQETQYF	TGTGCCAGCAGCTTAGTTCACGCTACTCAAGAGACCCAGTACTTC
.	TRBV29-1	.	TRBJ2-7	CGAGDFAYEQYF	TGCGGCGCCGGGGACTTCGCCTACGAGCAGTACTTC
TRBD2	TRBV9	.	TRBJ2-1	CASSPTSGSGNEQFF	TGTGCCAGCAGCCCGACTAGCGGGAGTGGCAATGAGCAGTTCTTC
.	TRBV2	.	TRBJ2-2	CASSVRHGGTGELFF	TGTGCCAGCAGCGTCCGCCACGGGGGCACCGGGGAGCTGTTTTTT